This TCR beta chain was captured in a study of human T cells and chemical hapten exposure. About the research overall: Among samples, TCR yields varied mainly because of small differences in pooled library volume.

Specified time point: pre-sensitization, week 0. Specified treatment: therapeutic diphenylcyclopropenone sensitization with weekly scalp DPC. TCRdb reprocessed the RACE reads with MiXCR, giving one entry per CDR3 protein. Of roughly 260,000 distinct CDR3 sequences in the sample, over 8% were seen once. Findings of the study overall: TCRs at high frequency, those above 1 in 1000, did not change with DPC sensitization.

V was shortened by 6 bases and J by 6 bases, with 18 bases between the two germline ends. This CDR3 has 15 amino acids. Germline loops: CDR1 MNHEY, CDR2 SVGAGI. Details on this clonotype: Its antigen is not identified.

The sample in question was whole blood, obtained in connection with sensitization to the hapten diphenylcyclopropenone (DPC). The chain combines TRBV6-5 with TRBJ1-5; unclear D gene. The sequence was obtained from a middle-aged woman with alopecia areata. Some clones in this sample may be carry-over from other donors' samples. The CDR3 is CASRPGGLISQPQHF. The DNA of the CDR3 is TGTGCCAGCAGACCAGGAGGGTTAATCAGTCAGCCCCAGCATTTT.